These T cell receptor beta chains were read from a single sample in a study of cytomegalovirus exposure and HLA in healthy donors. This table comes from immunoSEQ multiplex PCR, and its TCRdb copy is limited to in-frame clones, with some not included. Of around 130,000 clones listed, around 80% are singletons. Sequenced material: PBMCs. All receptors come from a young man in good health and CMV-seronegative. The CDR3 runs from the conserved cysteine through the conserved F or W. A D gene is named only where the DNA matches it firmly. Clone size is not always given. Where it is, it says once, few, many or a class for expanded clones.

. | TRBJ2-3 | . | TRBV30 | TGTGCCTGGAGTCCCATAGGGGGGGCAGATACGCAGTATTTT | CAWSPIGGADTQYF
. | TRBJ2-7 | . | TRBV4-1 | TGCGCCAGCAGCCTAGACCTTCCCCGGGAATACTACGAGCAGTACTTC | CASSLDLPREYYEQYF
. | TRBJ2-5 | TRBD2 | TRBV5-5 | TGTGCCAGCAGCTCGGGACTAGCGGGAGGGCAGGAGACCCAGTACTTC | CASSSGLAGGQETQYF
. | TRBJ2-7 | TRBD1 | TRBV29-1 | TGCAGCGTTATACAGGGGTGGTCCTACGAGCAGTACTTC | CSVIQGWSYEQYF
. | TRBJ2-1 | . | TRBV29-1 | TGCAGCGCCTTTGGCGTGGGTCAAGCGAGCTCCTACAATGAGCAGTTCTTC | CSAFGVGQASSYNEQFF
few | TRBJ2-1 | . | TRBV27 | TGTGCCAGCAGTTTGAGCAGGCGCAATGAGCAGTTCTTC | CASSLSRRNEQFF
. | TRBJ2-1 | TRBD2 | TRBV5-5 | TGTGCCAGCTTCCCAATCCCAATTCAGCGGGGGGAAAGTGTGTTCTTC | CASFPIPIQRGESVFF
. | TRBJ2-7 | TRBD2 | TRBV5-6 | TGTGCCAGCAGCACCGGGACTAGCGGGACGGAAACCTACGAGCAGTACTTC | CASSTGTSGTETYEQYF
. | TRBJ2-7 | TRBD1 | TRBV4-1 | TGCGCCAGCAGCTATCCCGGACAGGGAATCAACGAGCAGTACTTC | CASSYPGQGINEQYF
. | TRBJ1-2 | TRBD1 | TRBV5-1 | TGCGCCAGCAGCTCCCGACGTAGACAGGGCGGCTATGGCTACACCTTC | CASSSRRRQGGYGYTF
. | TRBJ2-5 | . | TRBV29-1 | TGCAGCGTGGACAAAGGACAAGAGACCCAGTACTTC | CSVDKGQETQYF
. | TRBJ1-1 | . | TRBV10-3 | TGTGCCATCAGTGAGTCGAGCGCTGAAGCTTTCTTT | CAISESSAEAFF
. | TRBJ2-7 | . | TRBV4-3 | TGCGCCAGCAGCCAAGATCAGGGCTACGAGCAGTACTTC | CASSQDQGYEQYF
. | TRBJ2-1 | . | TRBV7-9 | TGTGCCAGCAGCCTACAGAATCCGCAGTTCTTC | CASSLQNPQFF
. | TRBJ2-7 | . | TRBV18 | TGTGCCAGCTCACCACCGACAGGCCCCTACGAGCAGTACTTC | CASSPPTGPYEQYF
few | TRBJ2-1 | TRBD1 | TRBV2 | TGTGCCAGCAGGACAGGGCCCGGGACCTATGAGCAGTTCTTC | CASRTGPGTYEQFF
few | TRBJ2-7 | . | TRBV5-1 | TGCGCCAGTCCTTGCGTCGAGCAGTACTTC | CASPCVEQYF